Each of the 5 T cell receptor beta chains below was sequenced from the same sample in a study of regulatory T cells in long-lasting Graves disease. Noted time point: newly diagnosed GD, antithyroid drugs for less than 3 months. Researchers made the TCR library from RNA that was extracted from PBMCs. In building TCR beta libraries, iRepertoire HTBI primers were used together with Arm-PCR of CDR3 regions. TCRdb re-called the multiplex PCR reads with MiXCR, one entry per CDR3 protein. The sample comprises under 300,000 distinct CDR3 sequences, 18% of which are singletons, and 13% to 15% rests with the top ten. This sample was shared with a second study, whose subject was T cells in Graves' hyperthyroidism and ophthalmopathy.

This specimen consisted of peripheral blood mononuclear cells (PBMCs), obtained at new diagnosis, from a patient treated with antithyroid drugs. The source of these receptors is a young woman with Graves disease.

This clonotype was found a few times. This chain joins TRBV24-1 and TRBJ1-2, with D hard to call. The V gene's germline CDR1 is KGHDR and CDR2 SFDVKD. V was clipped by 2 bases and J by 4 bases, with 16 bases between them. The length of the CDR3 is 16 residues. The DNA of the CDR3 is TGTGCCACCAGTGATTCCATCCCATGGCATAGCTATGGCTACACCTTC. The encoded protein is CATSDSIPWHSYGYTF.

In this sample, this clonotype turned up many times. The J gene is TRBJ1-1, the V gene TRBV6-2 or TRBV6-3; no definite D call. The CDR3 is 13 residues long. The V and J ends lost 0 bases and 11 bases respectively, with 13 bases between them. Looked up from germline, CDR1 is MNHEY and CDR2 is SVGEGT. CDR3 residues: CASSYSAGIRAFF. The CDR3, as DNA: TGTGCCAGCAGTTACTCGGCGGGCATCAGGGCTTTCTTT.

This clonotype was observed many times. The chain combines TRBV7-2 with TRBJ2-5; 13 nucleotides align to TRBD2. This CDR3 is built from 16 residues. V shed 3 bases, J shed 4 bases, and the junction held 5 bases outside the gene matches. Per germline, CDR1 SGHTA and CDR2 FQGNSA. CDR3 nucleotide sequence: TGTGCCAGCAGCTTCTGGACTAGCGGGGGCGGAGAGACCCAGTACTTC. This codes for CASSFWTSGGGETQYF. Together with reference TRBV7-2 and TRBJ2-5, the CDR3 gives the full variable domain: GAGVSQSPSNKVTEKGKDVELRCDPISGHTALYWYRQSLGQGLEFLIYFQGNSAPDKSGLPSDRFSAERTGGSVSTLTIQRTQQEDSAVYLCASSFWTSGGGETQYFGPGTRLLVL.

V is TRBV19 and J is TRBJ2-6, with a weak D call TRBD1 (6 bases). Germline-derived CDR1 and CDR2 are LNHDA and SQIVND (reference sequence). This CDR3 has 15 residues. Trimming cost V 7 bases and J 0 bases, with 10 bases left between them. CDR3: CASMDRSSGANVLTF. In DNA form, the CDR3 reads TGTGCCAGTATGGACAGAAGCTCTGGGGCCAACGTCCTGACTTTC.

This clonotype was found many times. The CDR3 reads CASRGGTSNQPQHF. CDR3 DNA: TGTGCCAGCAGGGGCGGGACTAGCAATCAGCCCCAGCATTTT. The chain carries TRBV5-5 and TRBJ1-5; a weak D match, TRBD1 (5 bases). The length of the CDR3 is 14 residues. Trimming left V 5 bases short and J 0 bases short, with 9 bases between. Germline V gene sequence: CDR1 SGHKS, CDR2 YYEKEE (reference sequence).